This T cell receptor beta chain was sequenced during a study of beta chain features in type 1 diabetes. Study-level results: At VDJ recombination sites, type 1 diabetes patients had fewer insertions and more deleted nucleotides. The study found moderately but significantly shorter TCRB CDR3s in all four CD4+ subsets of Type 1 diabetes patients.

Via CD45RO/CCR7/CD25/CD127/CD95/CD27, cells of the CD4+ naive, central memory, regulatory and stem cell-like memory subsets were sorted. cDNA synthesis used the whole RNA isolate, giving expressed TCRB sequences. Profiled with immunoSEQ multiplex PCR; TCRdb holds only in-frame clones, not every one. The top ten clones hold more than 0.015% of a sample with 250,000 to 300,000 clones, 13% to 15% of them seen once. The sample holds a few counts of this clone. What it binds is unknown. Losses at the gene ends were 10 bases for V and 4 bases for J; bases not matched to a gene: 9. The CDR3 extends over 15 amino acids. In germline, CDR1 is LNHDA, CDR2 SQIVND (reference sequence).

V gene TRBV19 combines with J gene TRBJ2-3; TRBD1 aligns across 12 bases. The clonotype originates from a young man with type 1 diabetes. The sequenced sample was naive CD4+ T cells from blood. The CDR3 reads CATTGTGGPADTQYF. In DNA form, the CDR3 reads TGTGCCACGACCGGGACAGGGGGCCCAGCAGATACGCAGTATTTT.